Listed here is a single TCR beta chain. Some clones are missing from TCRdb's copy, which holds only in-frame ones; the method was immunoSEQ multiplex PCR. This table has about 75,000 clones, about 85% appearing once. The data originate from a study of OX40 agonist ivuxolimab in advanced cancers. On the study more broadly: A history of anti-PD-1, anti-PD-L1 or anti-CTLA-4 therapy was acceptable, and 30% to 45% had some.

The TCR comes from an adult with an advanced solid tumor such as melanoma, head and neck, liver or kidney cancer. The source was CD4+ or CD8+ T cells sorted from blood, collected in a trial of the OX40 agonist ivuxolimab.

The CDR3 sequence: CASNIGHQETQYF. The DNA of the CDR3 is TGTGCCAGCAATATAGGACACCAAGAGACCCAGTACTTC. This rearrangement joins TRBV2 to TRBJ2-5; no clear D. The CDR3 is made up of 13 amino acids. Per germline, CDR1 SNHLY and CDR2 FYNNEI. Trimming shortened V by 7 bases and J by 0 bases, and 9 bases separated the two germline ends.